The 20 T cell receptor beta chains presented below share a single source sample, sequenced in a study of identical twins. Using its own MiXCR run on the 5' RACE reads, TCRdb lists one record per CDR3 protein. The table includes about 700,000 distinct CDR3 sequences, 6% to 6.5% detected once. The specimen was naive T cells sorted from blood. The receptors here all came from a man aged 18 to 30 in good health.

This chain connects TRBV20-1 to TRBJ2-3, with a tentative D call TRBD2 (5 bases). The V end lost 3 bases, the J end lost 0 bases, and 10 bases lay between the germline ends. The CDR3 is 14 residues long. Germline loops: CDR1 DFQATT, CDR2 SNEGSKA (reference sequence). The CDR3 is CSASRGSSTDTQYF. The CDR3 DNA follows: TGCAGTGCTAGTCGAGGGTCTAGCACAGATACGCAGTATTTT.

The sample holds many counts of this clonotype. The CDR3 bases are TGTGCCAGCAGGCCACTGGGGCCCCCCTCGAATACGCAGTATTTT. Its protein product is CASRPLGPPSNTQYF. V is TRBV6-2 or TRBV6-3 and J is TRBJ2-3; possibly TRBD1 for D (5 bases). The germline gives CDR1 MNHEY, CDR2 SVGEGT. The CDR3 contains 15 residues. V shed 6 bases and J shed 7 bases, with 20 bases lying between them.

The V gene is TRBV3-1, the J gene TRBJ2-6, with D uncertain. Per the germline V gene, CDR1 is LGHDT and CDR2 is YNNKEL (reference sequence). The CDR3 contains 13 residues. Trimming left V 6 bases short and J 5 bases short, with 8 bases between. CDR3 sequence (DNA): TGTGCCAGCAGTCAGACGCGGGCCAACGTCCTGACTTTC. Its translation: CASSQTRANVLTF.

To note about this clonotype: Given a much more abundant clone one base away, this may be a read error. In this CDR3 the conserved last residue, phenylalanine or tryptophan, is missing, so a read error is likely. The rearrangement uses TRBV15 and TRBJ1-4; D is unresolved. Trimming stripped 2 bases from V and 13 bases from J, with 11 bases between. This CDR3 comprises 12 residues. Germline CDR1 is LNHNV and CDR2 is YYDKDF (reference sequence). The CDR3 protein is CATSRFSDGLFI. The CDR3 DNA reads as TGTGCCACCAGCAGATTTTCGGACGGACTGTTTATT.

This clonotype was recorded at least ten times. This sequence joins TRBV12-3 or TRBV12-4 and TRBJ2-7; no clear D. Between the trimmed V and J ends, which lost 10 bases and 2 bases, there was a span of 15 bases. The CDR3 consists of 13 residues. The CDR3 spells CATENGPPYEQYF. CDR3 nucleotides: TGTGCCACTGAAAATGGACCCCCCTACGAGCAGTACTTC.

The CDR3 sequence is CASRRGVTGLGHNQPQHF. Written as DNA, the CDR3 is TGTGCCAGCAGGCGGGGTGTTACAGGGTTGGGGCACAATCAGCCCCAGCATTTT. The V gene is TRBV27, the J gene TRBJ1-5, with TRBD1 as a possible D gene (6 bases). This CDR3 region has 18 residues. CDR1 and CDR2 from the germline V gene are MNHEY and SMNVEV (reference sequence). With 6 bases removed from V and 3 bases from J, the gap between germline ends came to 24 bases.

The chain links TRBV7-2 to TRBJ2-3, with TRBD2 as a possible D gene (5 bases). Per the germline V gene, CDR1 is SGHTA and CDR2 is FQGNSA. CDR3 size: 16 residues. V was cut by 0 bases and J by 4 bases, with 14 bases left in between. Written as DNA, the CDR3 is TGTGCCAGCAGCTTAGCTCGGTGGTACGGGGCAGATACGCAGTATTTT. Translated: CASSLARWYGADTQYF. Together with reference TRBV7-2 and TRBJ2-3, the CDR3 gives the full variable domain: GAGVSQSPSNKVTEKGKDVELRCDPISGHTALYWYRQSLGQGLEFLIYFQGNSAPDKSGLPSDRFSAERTGGSVSTLTIQRTQQEDSAVYLCASSLARWYGADTQYFGPGTRLTVL.

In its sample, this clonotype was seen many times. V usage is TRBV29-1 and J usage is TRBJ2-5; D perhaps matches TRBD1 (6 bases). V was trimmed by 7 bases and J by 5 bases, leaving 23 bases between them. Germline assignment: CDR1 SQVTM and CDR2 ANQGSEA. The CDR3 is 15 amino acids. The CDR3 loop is CSAIPSRGVGETQYF. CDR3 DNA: TGCAGCGCCATTCCAAGCAGGGGCGTCGGGGAGACCCAGTACTTC.

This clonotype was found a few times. As DNA, the CDR3 is TGCAGTGCTAGAGCGGGACGGACGAACACTGAAGCTTTCTTT. Protein sequence: CSARAGRTNTEAFF. This chain links TRBV20-1 with TRBJ1-1; possibly TRBD1 for D (5 bases). The CDR3 has 14 residues. V lost 1 base and J 1 base, leaving 10 bases between the germline ends. Germline V gene lookup returns CDR1 DFQATT and CDR2 SNEGSKA (reference sequence).

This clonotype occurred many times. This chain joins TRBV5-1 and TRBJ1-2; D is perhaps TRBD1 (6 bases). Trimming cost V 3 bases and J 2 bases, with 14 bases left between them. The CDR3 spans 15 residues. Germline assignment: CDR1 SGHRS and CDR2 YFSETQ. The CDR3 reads CASSSVTGSNYGYTF. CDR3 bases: TGCGCCAGCAGCTCGGTGACAGGCTCCAACTATGGCTACACCTTC. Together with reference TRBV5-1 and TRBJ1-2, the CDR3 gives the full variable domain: KAGVTQTPRYLIKTRGQQVTLSCSPISGHRSVSWYQQTPGQGLQFLFEYFSETQRNKGNFPGRFSGRQFSNSRSEMNVSTLELGDSALYLCASSSVTGSNYGYTFGSGTRLTVV.

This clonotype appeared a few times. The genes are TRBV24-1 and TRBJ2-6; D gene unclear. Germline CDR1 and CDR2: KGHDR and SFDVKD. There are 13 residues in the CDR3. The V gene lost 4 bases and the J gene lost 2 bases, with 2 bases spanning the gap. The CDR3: CATSEAGANVLTF. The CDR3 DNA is TGTGCCACCAGTGAGGCTGGGGCCAACGTCCTGACTTTC.

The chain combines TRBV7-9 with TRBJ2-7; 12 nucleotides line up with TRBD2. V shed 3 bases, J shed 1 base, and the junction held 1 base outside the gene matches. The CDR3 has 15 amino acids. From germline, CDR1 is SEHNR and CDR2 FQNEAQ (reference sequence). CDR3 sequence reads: CASSFGTSGSYEQYV. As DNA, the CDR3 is TGTGCCAGCAGCTTCGGGACTAGCGGGTCCTACGAGCAGTACGTC.

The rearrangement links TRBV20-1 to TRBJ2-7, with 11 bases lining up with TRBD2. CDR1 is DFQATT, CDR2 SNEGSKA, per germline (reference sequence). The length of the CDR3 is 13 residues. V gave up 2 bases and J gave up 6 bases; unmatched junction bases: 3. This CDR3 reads CSARTGLAVEQYF. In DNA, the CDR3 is TGCAGTGCTAGAACGGGACTAGCGGTCGAGCAGTACTTC.

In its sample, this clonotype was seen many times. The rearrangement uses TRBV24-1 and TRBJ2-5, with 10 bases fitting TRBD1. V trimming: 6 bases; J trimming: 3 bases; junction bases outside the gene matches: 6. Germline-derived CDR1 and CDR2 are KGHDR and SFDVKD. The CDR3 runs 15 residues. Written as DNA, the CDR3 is TGTGCCACCAGTTCCGGGACAGGGGTAAAAGAGACCCAGTACTTC. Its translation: CATSSGTGVKETQYF.

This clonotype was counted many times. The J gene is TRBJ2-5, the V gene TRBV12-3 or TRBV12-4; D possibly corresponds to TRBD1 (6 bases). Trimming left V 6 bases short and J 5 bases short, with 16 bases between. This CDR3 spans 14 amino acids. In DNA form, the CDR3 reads TGTGCCAGCAGCCCCAGGGGTCGGCGGGAGACCCAGTACTTC. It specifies CASSPRGRRETQYF.

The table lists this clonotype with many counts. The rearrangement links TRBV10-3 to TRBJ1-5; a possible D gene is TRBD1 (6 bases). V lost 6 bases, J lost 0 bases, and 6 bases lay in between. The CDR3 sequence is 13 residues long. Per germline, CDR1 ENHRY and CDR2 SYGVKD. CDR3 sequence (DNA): TGTGCCATCAGGGACAGTAGCAATCAGCCCCAGCATTTT. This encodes CAIRDSSNQPQHF.

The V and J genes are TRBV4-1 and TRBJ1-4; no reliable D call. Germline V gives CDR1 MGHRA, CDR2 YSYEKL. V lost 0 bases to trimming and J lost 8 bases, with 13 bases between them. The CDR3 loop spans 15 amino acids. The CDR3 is CASSQEGAGGEKLFF. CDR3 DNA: TGCGCCAGCAGCCAAGAGGGTGCAGGCGGCGAAAAACTGTTTTTT.

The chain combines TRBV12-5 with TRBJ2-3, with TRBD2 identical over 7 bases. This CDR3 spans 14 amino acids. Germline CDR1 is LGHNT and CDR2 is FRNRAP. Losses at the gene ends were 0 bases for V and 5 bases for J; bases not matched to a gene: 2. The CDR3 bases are TGTGCTAGTGGTTTGGTACGCGGGAGAGATACGCAGTATTTT. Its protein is CASGLVRGRDTQYF.

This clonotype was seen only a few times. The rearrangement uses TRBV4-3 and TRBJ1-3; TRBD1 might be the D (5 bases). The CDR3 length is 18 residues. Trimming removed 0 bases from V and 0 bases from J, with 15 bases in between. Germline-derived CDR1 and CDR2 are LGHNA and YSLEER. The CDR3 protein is CASSQDAGGGISGNTIYF. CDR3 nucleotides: TGCGCCAGCAGCCAAGATGCCGGGGGAGGGATCTCTGGAAACACCATATATTTT.

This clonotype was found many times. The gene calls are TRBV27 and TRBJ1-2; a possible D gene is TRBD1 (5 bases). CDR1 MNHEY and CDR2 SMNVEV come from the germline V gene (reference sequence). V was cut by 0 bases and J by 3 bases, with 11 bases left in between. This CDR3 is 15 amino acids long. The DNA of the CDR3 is TGTGCCAGCAGTTTATCCCGAGGACATGACTATGGCTACACCTTC. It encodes CASSLSRGHDYGYTF.